These 2 T cell receptor beta chains were sequenced from one sample in a study of spatial heterogeneity in lung cancer. Documented time point: sample taken at primary tumor resection. Sequencing was performed on whole RNA extracted from tumor and nontumor lung tissue, or from frozen PBMC, and the material was left unsorted. Via MiXCR, TCRdb re-called the 5' RACE reads, giving one row per CDR3 protein. The sample lists about 52,000 distinct CDR3 sequences, 6% to 9% occurring once. The starting material was PBMCs, obtained at surgery. The receptors derive from a female donor with early-stage non-small cell lung cancer.

This chain links TRBV5-1 with TRBJ2-1, with D unresolved. Trimming cost V 0 bases and J 2 bases, with 0 bases left between them. The CDR3 extends over 12 amino acids. Per germline, CDR1 SGHRS and CDR2 YFSETQ. The DNA of the CDR3 is TGCGCCAGCAGCTTGGCCTACAATGAGCAGTTCTTC. Protein: CASSLAYNEQFF.

The V call is TRBV20-1, the J call TRBJ2-7; 7 nucleotides match TRBD2. The CDR3 consists of 13 residues. CDR1 is DFQATT, CDR2 SNEGSKA, per germline (reference sequence). Germline trimming cut 5 bases from V and 2 bases from J; bases unmatched to any gene: 6. CDR3 nucleotide sequence: TGCAGTGCTCTGTCGGGACTAACCTACGAGCAGTACTTC. Its protein product is CSALSGLTYEQYF.